These 13 T cell receptor beta chains originate from one sample sequenced in a study of cytomegalovirus exposure and HLA in healthy donors. This PCR relied on a set of 60 Vbeta primers and 13 Jbeta primers. Measured with immunoSEQ multiplex PCR; TCRdb has only the in-frame clones, and not every one. Altogether 150,000 to 200,000 clones are present, more than 70% being singletons, with the ten largest covering 0.25% to 0.3%. Material for sequencing was PBMCs. These receptor sequences come from a boy younger than 18 in good health and CMV-seronegative.

The V gene is TRBV27, the J gene TRBJ2-7, with 11 nucleotides matching TRBD2. Looked up from germline, CDR1 is MNHEY and CDR2 is SMNVEV (reference sequence). The CDR3 loop spans 15 amino acids. V lost 3 bases to trimming and J lost 7 bases; unmatched junction nucleotides: 8. CDR3 sequence: CASSFALAGAGEQYF. The CDR3 bases are TGTGCCAGCAGTTTCGCACTAGCGGGAGCTGGGGAGCAGTACTTC.

This clone has a handful of counts. The gene calls are TRBV30 and TRBJ1-3; possibly TRBD1 for D (6 bases). The CDR3 covers 16 residues. The germline V and J ends were trimmed by 6 bases and 0 bases, with 18 bases remaining between them. The germline V gene has CDR1 GTSNPN and CDR2 SVGIG (reference sequence). The CDR3 spells CACPLGKGGSGNTIYF. In DNA form, the CDR3 reads TGTGCCTGCCCCCTCGGAAAAGGGGGCTCTGGAAACACCATATATTTT.

V and J are TRBV10-3 and TRBJ2-1, with D possibly TRBD1 on 5 matching bases. The V and J ends lost 4 bases and 3 bases respectively, with 13 bases between them. Germline-derived CDR1 and CDR2 are ENHRY and SYGVKD. This CDR3 has 15 amino acids. The CDR3 protein is CAISGERRGYNEQFF. The CDR3 DNA reads TGTGCCATCAGTGGTGAACGAAGGGGCTACAATGAGCAGTTCTTC.

This clone appeared once. This sequence joins TRBV21-1 and TRBJ2-7; TRBD2 is the table's D call, not checked against the DNA. TRBV21-1 is a listed pseudogene. This CDR3 region has 15 residues. The CDR3 is CASSTPSGGPYEQYF. In DNA, the CDR3 is TGTGCCAGCAGCACACCTAGCGGGGGCCCCTACGAGCAGTACTTC.

V usage is TRBV6-5 and J usage is TRBJ2-7; no firm D call. The length of the CDR3 is 11 residues. V lost 2 bases, J lost 6 bases, and 5 bases lay in between. Germline V lookup: CDR1 MNHEY, CDR2 SVGAGI. The CDR3 coding sequence is TGTGCCAGCAGTTACGAGGCCGAGCAGTACTTC. Its protein product is CASSYEAEQYF.

This chain connects TRBV10-3 to TRBJ2-3, with 8 bases that match TRBD2. This CDR3 contains 12 residues. Germline lookup yields CDR1 ENHRY and CDR2 SYGVKD. The CDR3 sequence: CGARGVGDTQYF. CDR3 DNA: TGTGGGGCGCGGGGGGTAGGAGATACGCAGTATTTT.

The gene calls are TRBV7-6 and TRBJ2-5; 10 bases map to TRBD1. CDR3 length: 14 amino acids. The junction had 4 bases not matched to a gene; V was cut back by 7 bases and J by 2 bases. Germline V gene lookup returns CDR1 SGHVS and CDR2 FNYEAQ. This CDR3 is CASTRDRGQETQYF. DNA of the CDR3: TGTGCCAGCACTCGGGACAGGGGTCAAGAGACCCAGTACTTC.

In its sample, this clone was seen a few times. The chain links TRBV28 to TRBJ1-2, with 8 nucleotides matching TRBD1. V dropped 3 bases and J dropped 4; count of bases not matched to a gene: 4. There are 14 residues in the CDR3. The germline gives CDR1 MDHEN, CDR2 SYDVKM. CDR3 protein: CASSLRTGGYGYTF. The CDR3 DNA follows: TGTGCCAGCAGTTTGCGAACAGGGGGCTATGGCTACACCTTC.

The chain couples TRBV14 to TRBJ1-1, with TRBD1 matching over 8 bases. The CDR3 is made up of 14 amino acids. The V and J ends lost 1 base and 10 bases, in that order; junction bases with no gene match: 8. Germline V CDR1 and CDR2: SGHDN, FVKESK. This chain's CDR3 is CASSQVRGRIAAFF. The CDR3 nucleotides read TGTGCCAGCAGCCAAGTCAGGGGGCGAATTGCAGCTTTCTTT.

The chain employs TRBV6-1 and TRBJ1-2; TRBD1 matches at 7 bases. CDR1 and CDR2 (germline): MNHNS, SASEGT. Trimming cost V 3 bases and J 7 bases; bases outside gene matches: 5. The CDR3 loop spans 13 amino acids. The CDR3: CASSDTGVGGYTF. The CDR3 coding sequence is TGTGCCAGCAGTGATACAGGGGTGGGTGGCTACACCTTC.

The rearrangement links TRBV29-1 to TRBJ2-3; 11 nucleotides agree with TRBD2. Germline lookup yields CDR1 SQVTM and CDR2 ANQGSEA. Trimming at V came to 4 bases and at J to 0 bases, leaving 6 bases not matched to a gene. The CDR3 has 16 residues. CDR3 in amino acids: CSVVGIAGGSTDTQYF. DNA of the CDR3: TGCAGCGTTGTAGGAATAGCGGGAGGGAGCACAGATACGCAGTATTTT.

The chain employs TRBV7-9 and TRBJ1-2; 8 nucleotides line up with TRBD1. CDR1 is SEHNR and CDR2 is FQNEAQ in the germline V gene (reference sequence). This CDR3 contains 16 residues. The ends lost 0 bases at V and 4 bases at J; junction bases unmatched: 7. CDR3 coding DNA: TGTGCCAGCAGCTTAGCGCGCGGGACAGGACCCTATGGCTACACCTTC. Its translation: CASSLARGTGPYGYTF.

V gene TRBV28 combines with J gene TRBJ1-1; 8 bases fit TRBD1. After removal of 3 bases from V and 1 base from J, the junction contained 1 base not matched to a gene. The CDR3 is 14 residues long. Germline assignment: CDR1 MDHEN and CDR2 SYDVKM. DNA of the CDR3: TGTGCCAGCAGTTTTGGACAGGGGAACACTGAAGCTTTCTTT. Protein sequence: CASSFGQGNTEAFF.